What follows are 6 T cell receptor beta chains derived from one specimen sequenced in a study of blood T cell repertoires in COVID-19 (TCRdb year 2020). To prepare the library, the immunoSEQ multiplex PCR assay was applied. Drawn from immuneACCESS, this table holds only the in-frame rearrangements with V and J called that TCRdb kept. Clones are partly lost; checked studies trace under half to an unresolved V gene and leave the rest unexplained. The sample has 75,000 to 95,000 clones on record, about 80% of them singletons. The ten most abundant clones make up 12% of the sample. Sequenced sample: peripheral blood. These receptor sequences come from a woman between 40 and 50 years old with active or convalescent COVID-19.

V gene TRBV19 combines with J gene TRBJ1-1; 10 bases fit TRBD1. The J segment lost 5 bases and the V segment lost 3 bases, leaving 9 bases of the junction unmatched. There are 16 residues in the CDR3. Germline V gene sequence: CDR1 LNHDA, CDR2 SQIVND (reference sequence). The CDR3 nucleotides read TGTGCCAGTAGTATGGGGGACAGGGGATTTATGACTGAAGCTTTCTTT. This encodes CASSMGDRGFMTEAFF.

The CDR3 coding sequence is TGTGCCACCAGTGTGACGGGACAGGTAAATTCACCCCTCCACTTT. Protein product: CATSVTGQVNSPLHF. The chain links TRBV24-1 to TRBJ1-6, with 8 positions matching TRBD1. The V segment lost 5 bases and the J segment 7 bases; nucleotides outside the gene matches: 6. Germline values: CDR1 KGHDR, CDR2 SFDVKD. The CDR3 contains 15 residues.

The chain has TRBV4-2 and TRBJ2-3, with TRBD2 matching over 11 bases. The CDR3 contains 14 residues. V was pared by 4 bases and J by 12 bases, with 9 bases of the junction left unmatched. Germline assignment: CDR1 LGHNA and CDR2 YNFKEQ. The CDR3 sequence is CASSPPTSGSTQYF. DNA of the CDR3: TGTGCCAGCAGCCCCCCCACTAGCGGGAGTACCCAGTATTTT.

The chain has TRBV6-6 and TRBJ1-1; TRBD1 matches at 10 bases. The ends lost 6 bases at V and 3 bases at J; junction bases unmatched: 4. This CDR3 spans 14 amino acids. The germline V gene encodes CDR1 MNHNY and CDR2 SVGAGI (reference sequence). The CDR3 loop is CASSSGQGYTEAFF. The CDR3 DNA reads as TGTGCCAGCAGCTCGGGACAGGGGTACACTGAAGCTTTCTTT.

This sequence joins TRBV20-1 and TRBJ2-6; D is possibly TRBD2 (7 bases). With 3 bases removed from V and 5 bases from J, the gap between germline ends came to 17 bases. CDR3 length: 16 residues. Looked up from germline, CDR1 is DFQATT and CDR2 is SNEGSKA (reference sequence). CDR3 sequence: CSASSRGALRANVLTF. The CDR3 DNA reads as TGCAGTGCTAGTTCCCGGGGGGCTCTTAGGGCCAACGTCCTGACTTTC.

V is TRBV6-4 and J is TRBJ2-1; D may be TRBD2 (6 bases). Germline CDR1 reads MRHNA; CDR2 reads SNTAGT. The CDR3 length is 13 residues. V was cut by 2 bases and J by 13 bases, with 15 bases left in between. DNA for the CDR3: TGTGCCAGCAGTGACATGAGGGGAGGCGAACAGTTCTTC. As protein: CASSDMRGGEQFF.